A selection of T cell receptor beta chains follows, all from one sample in a study of T cell repertoires in cytomegalovirus infection. TCRdb itself ran the reads through MiXCR, one entry per CDR3 protein. The profile covers roughly 700,000 distinct CDR3 sequences, with around 35% appearing a single time and roughly 18% taken by the ten largest. These receptors' antigens are unknown. The source material was cultured PBMCs, sampled from culture after CMV antigen stimulation. The receptors were sampled from a human donor in good health (CMV status not recorded). Some clones in this sample may be carry-over from other donors' samples. The conserved cysteine and the conserved F or W are not part of the CDR3 here.

v_call	j_call	cdr3_aa
TRBV28	TRBJ2-7	ASRGQGGYEQY
TRBV20-1	TRBJ1-1	SARDHRGLLMNTEAF
TRBV12-3/TRBV12-4	TRBJ1-1	ASRNRENTEAF
TRBV9	TRBJ1-6	ASSGPGTNSPLH
TRBV19	TRBJ2-1	ASSSDSSNEQF
TRBV7-6	TRBJ2-1	ASSLWGGSGNEQF
TRBV7-8	TRBJ1-5	ASSPSGGTDQPQH
TRBV6-6	TRBJ1-1	ASRESSIGHLEAF
TRBV7-2	TRBJ1-6	ASSLGRGTGGGPLH
TRBV7-2	TRBJ2-3	ASSRMGLATADTQY
TRBV5-4	TRBJ1-2	ASSRRGGKAGYT
TRBV29-1	TRBJ1-5	SVGQGGQPQH
TRBV19	TRBJ1-5	ASSIGLGNQPQH
TRBV6-2/TRBV6-3	TRBJ2-1	ASSPTFLIAGGPVNEQF
TRBV7-9	TRBJ2-1	ASSRRVAGVTHEPF
TRBV11-3	TRBJ2-3	ASSSGGSRDTDTQY